This is a list of T cell receptor beta chains from one sample in a study of blood T cell repertoires in COVID-19. Repertoires were generated with immunoSEQ multiplex PCR, while TCRdb's copy carries only in-frame clones and drops some. The table includes 190,000 or so clones, just under 90% detected once. Sequences were obtained from peripheral blood. These receptors all stem from a young woman who had recovered from COVID-19. The CDR3 runs from the conserved cysteine through the conserved F or W. The D gene is left open where the match is weak. Clone size, where shown, is once, few, many, or a class for clones that have expanded.

TRBV6-5	TRBJ2-7	NA	NA	CASSYSNRRPKTEQYF	TGTGCCAGCAGTTACTCGAATCGCAGGCCCAAGACAGAGCAGTACTTC
TRBV18	TRBJ2-3	TRBD2	NA	CASSAGLAGVVDTQYF	TGTGCCAGCTCCGCAGGACTAGCGGGAGTAGTAGATACGCAGTATTTT
TRBV5-5	TRBJ1-2	TRBD1	NA	CASSLGDSFVTF	TGTGCCAGCAGCTTGGGGGACAGCTTTGTCACCTTC
TRBV3-1/TRBV3-2	TRBJ2-4	TRBD1	NA	CASSPFVGQGALTKNIQYF	TGTGCCAGCAGCCCCTTCGTAGGACAGGGGGCTCTGACCAAAAACATTCAGTACTTC
TRBV6-5	TRBJ2-3	TRBD2	NA	CASRKAGGTDTQYF	TGTGCCAGCAGAAAAGCGGGGGGGACAGATACGCAGTATTTT
TRBV9	TRBJ2-2	NA	NA	CASSVPLGSTAGELFF	TGTGCCAGCAGCGTACCGTTGGGCAGTACGGCCGGGGAGCTGTTTTTT
TRBV11-2	TRBJ2-1	TRBD1	NA	CASSLTGVNEQFF	TGTGCCAGCAGCTTAACAGGGGTCAATGAGCAGTTCTTC
TRBV7-9	TRBJ1-1	TRBD1	NA	CASSLNPRDRGDLAFF	TGTGCCAGCAGCTTAAATCCTCGGGACAGGGGTGACTTGGCTTTCTTT
TRBV5-5	TRBJ1-1	NA	NA	CASSDPSRGGGGAFF	TGTGCCAGCAGCGACCCTTCCAGGGGTGGGGGGGGAGCTTTCTTT
TRBV27	TRBJ2-3	TRBD1	NA	CASSSGTVITDTQYF	TGTGCCAGCAGTTCCGGGACAGTTATCACAGATACGCAGTATTTT
TRBV5-1	TRBJ1-1	NA	NA	CASSLAGNTEAFF	TGCGCCAGCAGCTTGGCGGGGAACACTGAAGCTTTCTTT
TRBV4-1	TRBJ2-7	NA	few	CASSQDRGVSYEQYF	TGCGCCAGCAGCCAAGATCGCGGGGTATCCTACGAGCAGTACTTC
TRBV19	TRBJ1-2	NA	NA	CASSISRERNGYTF	TGTGCCAGTAGTATATCCAGGGAAAGGAATGGCTACACCTTC
TRBV2	TRBJ1-4	NA	NA	CASSVQSLNEKLFF	TGTGCCAGCAGTGTACAGTCGTTAAATGAAAAACTGTTTTTT
TRBV25-1	TRBJ1-2	NA	NA	CASSELTGFGNNYGYTF	TGTGCCAGCAGTGAACTCACAGGGTTCGGCAACAACTATGGCTACACCTTC
TRBV7-9	TRBJ2-7	NA	NA	CASSLVSYEQYF	TGTGCCAGCAGCTTAGTTTCTTACGAGCAGTACTTC
TRBV19	TRBJ2-1	TRBD1	NA	CASSTDRANNEQFF	TGTGCCAGTAGTACCGACAGGGCGAACAATGAGCAGTTCTTC
TRBV7-9	TRBJ2-7	NA	NA	CASSAGQLGSAYEQYF	TGTGCCAGCAGCGCGGGACAGCTAGGATCTGCATACGAGCAGTACTTC
TRBV3-1/TRBV3-2	TRBJ1-2	NA	NA	CASSQDNLQSDYGYTF	TGTGCCAGCAGCCAAGATAACCTGCAGAGCGACTATGGCTACACCTTC
TRBV10-2	TRBJ1-1	NA	once	CASSESGGKIEAFF	TGCGCCAGCAGTGAGTCCGGGGGGAAGATTGAAGCTTTCTTT
TRBV24-1	TRBJ2-1	TRBD1	NA	CATSGLQGAPYNEQFF	TGTGCCACCAGTGGCCTACAGGGGGCCCCCTACAATGAGCAGTTCTTC
TRBV30	TRBJ1-3	TRBD1	NA	CAWSEGTGTGNTIYF	TGTGCCTGGAGCGAGGGGACAGGGACTGGAAACACCATATATTTT
TRBV6-2/TRBV6-3	TRBJ2-1	NA	once	CASSYSSLNEQFF	TGTGCCAGCAGTTACTCCTCTTTGAATGAGCAGTTCTTC
TRBV9	TRBJ2-3	TRBD2	once	CASSVGEGLAGGPADTQYF	TGTGCCAGCAGCGTAGGTGAGGGACTAGCGGGAGGGCCCGCAGATACGCAGTATTTT
TRBV7-9	TRBJ2-1	NA	NA	CASSLTESSYNEQFF	TGTGCCAGCAGCTTAACTGAAAGCTCCTACAATGAGCAGTTCTTC
TRBV29-1	TRBJ2-1	NA	NA	CSVASAGEQFF	TGCAGCGTTGCCTCAGCGGGTGAGCAGTTCTTC
TRBV5-6	TRBJ2-3	TRBD2	NA	CASSWGTREDTQYF	TGTGCCAGCAGCTGGGGGACTAGGGAAGATACGCAGTATTTT
TRBV9	TRBJ2-1	NA	NA	CASSVVYGGSYNEQFF	TGTGCCAGCAGCGTAGTTTACGGGGGTTCCTACAATGAGCAGTTCTTC
TRBV6-5	TRBJ1-5	TRBD1	NA	CASSTGQGRRQPQHF	TGTGCCAGCAGTACCGGACAGGGAAGGCGGCAGCCCCAGCATTTT
TRBV27	TRBJ1-4	TRBD1	NA	CASSPGTGGLVKLFF	TGTGCCAGCAGTCCCGGGACAGGGGGCTTGGTAAAACTGTTTTTT
TRBV5-1	TRBJ1-5	NA	NA	CASSLVPFEPQHF	TGCGCCAGCAGCTTGGTTCCTTTTGAGCCCCAGCATTTT
TRBV7-8	TRBJ2-3	NA	NA	CASSLRRDTRTDTQYF	TGTGCCAGCAGCTTACGTCGGGACACCCGCACAGATACGCAGTATTTT
TRBV4-3	TRBJ2-2	NA	few	CASSQDQTDTGELFF	TGCGCCAGCAGCCAAGATCAGACAGACACCGGGGAGCTGTTTTTT
TRBV19	TRBJ2-3	NA	once	CASSPTGLTDTQYF	TGTGCCAGTAGCCCAACAGGGTTGACAGATACGCAGTATTTT
TRBV19	TRBJ2-5	TRBD2	NA	CASSIVGLAGVETQYF	TGTGCCAGTAGTATAGTTGGACTAGCGGGGGTAGAGACCCAGTACTTC
TRBV4-1	TRBJ2-6	TRBD1	NA	CASSQSQGAGANVLTF	TGCGCCAGCAGCCAATCTCAGGGGGCCGGGGCCAACGTCCTGACTTTC
TRBV24-1	TRBJ2-5	TRBD2	NA	CATSVAGLADTETQYF	TGTGCCACCAGTGTCGCCGGACTAGCGGATACAGAGACCCAGTACTTC
TRBV4-1	TRBJ2-5	NA	NA	CASSQDGTPRLGETQYF	TGCGCCAGCAGCCAAGATGGGACACCTCGTTTAGGGGAGACCCAGTACTTC
TRBV24-1	TRBJ2-1	TRBD1	NA	CATEGRDRGNNEQFF	TGTGCCACCGAGGGCCGGGACAGGGGAAACAATGAGCAGTTCTTC
TRBV19	TRBJ2-7	NA	NA	CASSIVGSSYEQYF	TGTGCCAGTAGTATAGTTGGCAGTTCCTACGAGCAGTACTTC
TRBV7-9	TRBJ1-1	NA	NA	CASSAAGHLLTEAFF	TGTGCCAGCAGCGCAGCGGGACACCTCTTAACTGAAGCTTTCTTT
TRBV28	TRBJ2-2	NA	few	CASSLGVYTGELFF	TGTGCCAGCAGTTTAGGAGTTTACACCGGGGAGCTGTTTTTT
TRBV20-1	TRBJ1-1	NA	NA	CVDKNTEAFF	TGCGTCGACAAGAACACTGAAGCTTTCTTT
TRBV6-5	TRBJ2-5	NA	NA	CASGGLKETQYF	TGTGCCAGCGGGGGACTTAAAGAGACCCAGTACTTC
TRBV4-1	TRBJ1-1	NA	NA	CASSHKTGWGTEAFF	TGCGCCAGCAGCCACAAAACAGGGTGGGGAACTGAAGCTTTCTTT
TRBV29-1	TRBJ1-5	NA	NA	CSASDRFSNQPQHF	TGCAGCGCGTCGGACAGATTTAGCAATCAGCCCCAGCATTTT
TRBV3-1/TRBV3-2	TRBJ1-1	NA	NA	CASSQGQDLTEAFF	TGTGCCAGCAGCCAAGGACAGGATCTCACTGAAGCTTTCTTT
TRBV5-4	TRBJ2-1	TRBD2	NA	CASSLRLASYNEQFF	TGTGCCAGCAGCTTACGACTAGCGAGCTACAATGAGCAGTTCTTC
TRBV5-1	TRBJ2-1	TRBD2	NA	CASSLVGLVDEQFF	TGCGCCAGCAGCTTGGTTGGACTAGTTGATGAGCAGTTCTTC
TRBV27	TRBJ2-7	NA	NA	CASSLASFGSYEQYF	TGTGCCAGCAGCCTAGCGTCGTTTGGTTCCTACGAGCAGTACTTC
TRBV6-5	TRBJ2-5	NA	once	CASSYSAGRNQETQYF	TGTGCCAGCAGTTACTCGGCGGGGCGGAACCAAGAGACCCAGTACTTC
TRBV19	TRBJ1-5	NA	NA	CASTRRPTPVNQPQHF	TGTGCCAGTACCCGCCGCCCGACTCCCGTCAATCAGCCCCAGCATTTT
TRBV4-3	TRBJ2-5	TRBD2	NA	CASSQGLAGVRETQYF	TGCGCCAGCAGCCAGGGACTAGCGGGAGTGAGGGAGACCCAGTACTTC
TRBV4-1	TRBJ1-5	NA	NA	CASSQVGGSQHF	TGCGCCAGCAGCCAAGTCGGAGGGTCCCAGCATTTT
TRBV7-6	TRBJ2-7	TRBD2	NA	CASSLGGARGEQYF	TGTGCCAGCAGCTTGGGAGGGGCGCGGGGCGAGCAGTACTTC
TRBV6-2/TRBV6-3	TRBJ2-1	NA	NA	CASSPPRTANEQFF	TGTGCCAGCAGTCCCCCCCGGACAGCAAATGAGCAGTTCTTC
TRBV10-3	TRBJ2-3	NA	NA	CAISEEGGEDTQYF	TGTGCCATCAGTGAGGAAGGGGGAGAGGATACGCAGTATTTT
TRBV7-6	TRBJ2-1	NA	few	CASSLGSNEQFF	TGTGCCAGCAGCTTAGGTAGCAATGAGCAGTTCTTC
TRBV4-3	TRBJ2-2	NA	NA	CASSQDSLDYTNTGELFF	TGCGCCAGCAGCCAAGATTCCCTCGACTATACGAACACCGGGGAGCTGTTTTTT